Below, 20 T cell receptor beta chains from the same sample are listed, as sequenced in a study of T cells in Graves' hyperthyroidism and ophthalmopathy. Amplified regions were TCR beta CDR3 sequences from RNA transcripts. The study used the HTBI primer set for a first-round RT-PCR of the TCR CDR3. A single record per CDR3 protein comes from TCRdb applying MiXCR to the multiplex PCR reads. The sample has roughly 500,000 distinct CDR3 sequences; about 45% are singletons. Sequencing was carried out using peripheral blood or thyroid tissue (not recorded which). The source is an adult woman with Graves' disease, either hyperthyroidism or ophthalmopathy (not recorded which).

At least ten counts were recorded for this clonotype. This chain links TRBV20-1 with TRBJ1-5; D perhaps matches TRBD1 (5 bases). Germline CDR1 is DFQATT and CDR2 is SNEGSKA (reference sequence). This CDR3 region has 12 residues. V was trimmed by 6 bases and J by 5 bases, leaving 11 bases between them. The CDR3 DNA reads TGCAGTGCCGGGACGAACTATCAGCCCCAGCATTTT. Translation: CSAGTNYQPQHF.

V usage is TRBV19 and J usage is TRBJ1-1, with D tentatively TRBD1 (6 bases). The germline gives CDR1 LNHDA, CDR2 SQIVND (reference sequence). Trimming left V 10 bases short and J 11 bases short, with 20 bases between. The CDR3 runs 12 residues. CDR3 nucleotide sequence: TGTGCCACAAAGACAGGTCCGACTCTGGCTTTCTTT. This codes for CATKTGPTLAFF.

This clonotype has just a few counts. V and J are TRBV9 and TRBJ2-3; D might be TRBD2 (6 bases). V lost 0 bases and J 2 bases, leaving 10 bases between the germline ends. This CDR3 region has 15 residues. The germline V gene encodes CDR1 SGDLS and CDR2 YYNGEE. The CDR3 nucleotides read TGTGCCAGCAGCGTAGATAGCGGAACCACAGATACGCAGTATTTT. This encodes CASSVDSGTTDTQYF.

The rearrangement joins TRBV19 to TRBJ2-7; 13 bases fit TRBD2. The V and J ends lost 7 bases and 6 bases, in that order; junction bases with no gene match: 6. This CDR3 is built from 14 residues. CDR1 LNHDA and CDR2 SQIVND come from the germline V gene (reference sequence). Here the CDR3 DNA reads TGTGCCAGTAATACGGGACTAGCGGGACCCGAGCAGTACTTC. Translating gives CASNTGLAGPEQYF.

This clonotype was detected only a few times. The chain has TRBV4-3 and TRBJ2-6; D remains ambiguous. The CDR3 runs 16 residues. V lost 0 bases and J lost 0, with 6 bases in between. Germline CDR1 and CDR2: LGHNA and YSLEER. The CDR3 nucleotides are TGCGCCAGCAGCCAAGATCAGGTCTCTGGGGCCAACGTCCTGACTTTC. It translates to CASSQDQVSGANVLTF.

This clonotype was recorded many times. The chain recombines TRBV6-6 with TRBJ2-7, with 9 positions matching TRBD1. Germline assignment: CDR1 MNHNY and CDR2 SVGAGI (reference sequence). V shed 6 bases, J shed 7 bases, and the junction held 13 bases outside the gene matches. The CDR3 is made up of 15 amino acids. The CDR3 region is CASRPPDRGSREQYF. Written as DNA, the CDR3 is TGTGCCAGCAGACCGCCCGACAGGGGGTCAAGAGAGCAGTACTTC.

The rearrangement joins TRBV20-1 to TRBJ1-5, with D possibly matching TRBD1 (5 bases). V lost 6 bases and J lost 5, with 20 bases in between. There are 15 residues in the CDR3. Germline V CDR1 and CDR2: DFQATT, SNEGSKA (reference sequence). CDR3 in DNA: TGCAGTGCCCTAACTGTCGGGGGGTACGATCAGCCCCAGCATTTT. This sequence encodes CSALTVGGYDQPQHF.

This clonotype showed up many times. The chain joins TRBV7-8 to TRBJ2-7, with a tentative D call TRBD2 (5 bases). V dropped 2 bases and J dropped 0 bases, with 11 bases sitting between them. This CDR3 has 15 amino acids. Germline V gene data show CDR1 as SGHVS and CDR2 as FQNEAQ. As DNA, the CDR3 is TGTGCCAGCAGCTTACACGGGGTGGGCTCCTACGAGCAGTACTTC. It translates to CASSLHGVGSYEQYF.

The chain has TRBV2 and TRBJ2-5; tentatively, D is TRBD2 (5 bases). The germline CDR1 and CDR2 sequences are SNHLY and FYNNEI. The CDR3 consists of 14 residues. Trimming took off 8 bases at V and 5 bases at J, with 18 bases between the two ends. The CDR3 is CASEVGGPGETQYF. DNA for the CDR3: TGTGCCAGCGAAGTCGGAGGCCCCGGGGAGACCCAGTACTTC.

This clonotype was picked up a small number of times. CDR3 in amino acids: CASSGASLYGYTF. The CDR3 region has the DNA TGTGCCAGCAGCGGGGCCAGCCTCTATGGCTACACCTTC. The chain joins TRBV7-8 to TRBJ1-2; TRBD1 is a possible D gene (5 bases). The germline V and J ends were trimmed by 5 bases and 4 bases, with 11 bases remaining between them. The CDR3 sequence is 13 residues long. Germline assignment: CDR1 SGHVS and CDR2 FQNEAQ.

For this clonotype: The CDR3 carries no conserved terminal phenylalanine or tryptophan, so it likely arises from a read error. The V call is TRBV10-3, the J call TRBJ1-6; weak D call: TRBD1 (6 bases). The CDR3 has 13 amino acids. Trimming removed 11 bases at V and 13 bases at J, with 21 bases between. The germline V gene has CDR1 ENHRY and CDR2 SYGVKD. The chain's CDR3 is CASKGTLEAPLHL. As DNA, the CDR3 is TGTGCCTCCAAGGGGACATTAGAAGCTCCCCTCCACCTT.

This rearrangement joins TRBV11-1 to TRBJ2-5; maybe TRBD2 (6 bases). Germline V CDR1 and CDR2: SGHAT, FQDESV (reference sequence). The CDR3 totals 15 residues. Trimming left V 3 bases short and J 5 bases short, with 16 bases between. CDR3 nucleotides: TGTGCCAGCAGCTTGGGACCGACGGCGGGGGAGACCCAGTACTTC. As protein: CASSLGPTAGETQYF.

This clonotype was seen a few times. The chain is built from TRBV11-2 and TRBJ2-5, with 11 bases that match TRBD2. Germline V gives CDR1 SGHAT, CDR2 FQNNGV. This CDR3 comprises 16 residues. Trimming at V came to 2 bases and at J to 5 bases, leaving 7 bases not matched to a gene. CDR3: CASSLTSGSRWETQYF. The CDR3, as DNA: TGTGCCAGCAGCTTAACTAGCGGGAGTCGTTGGGAGACCCAGTACTTC.

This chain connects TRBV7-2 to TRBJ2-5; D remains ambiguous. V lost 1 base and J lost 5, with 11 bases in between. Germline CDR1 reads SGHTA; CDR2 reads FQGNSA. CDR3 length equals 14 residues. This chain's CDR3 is CASSLEASRETQYF. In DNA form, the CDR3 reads TGTGCCAGCAGCTTAGAGGCGTCTCGGGAGACCCAGTACTTC.

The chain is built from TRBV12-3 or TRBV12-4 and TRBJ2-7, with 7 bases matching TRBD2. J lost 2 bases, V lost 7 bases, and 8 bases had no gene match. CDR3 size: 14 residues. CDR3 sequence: CASNPSGPTYEQYF. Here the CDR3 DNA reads TGTGCCAGCAATCCTAGCGGCCCTACCTACGAGCAGTACTTC.

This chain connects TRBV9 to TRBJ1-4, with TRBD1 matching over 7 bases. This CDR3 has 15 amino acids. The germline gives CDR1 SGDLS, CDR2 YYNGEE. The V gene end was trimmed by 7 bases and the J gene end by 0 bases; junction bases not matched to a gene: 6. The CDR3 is CASRPGTATNEKLFF. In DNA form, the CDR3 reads TGTGCCAGCCGGCCCGGGACAGCAACTAATGAAAAACTGTTTTTT.

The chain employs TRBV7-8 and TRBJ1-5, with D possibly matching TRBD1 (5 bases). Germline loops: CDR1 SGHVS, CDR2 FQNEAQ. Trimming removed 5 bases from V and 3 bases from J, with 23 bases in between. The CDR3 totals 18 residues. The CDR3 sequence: CASSGHRSNWASNQPQHF. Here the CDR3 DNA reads TGTGCCAGCAGCGGCCACAGGAGTAATTGGGCCTCCAATCAGCCCCAGCATTTT.

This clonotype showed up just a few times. The CDR3 loop reads CSAARDGTETQYF. CDR3 DNA sequence: TGCAGTGCCGCCAGAGATGGAACGGAGACCCAGTACTTC. The chain joins TRBV20-1 to TRBJ2-5; D is ambiguous. The CDR3 loop spans 13 amino acids. V was shortened by 6 bases and J by 5 bases, with 16 bases between the two germline ends. CDR1 and CDR2 from the germline V gene are DFQATT and SNEGSKA (reference sequence).

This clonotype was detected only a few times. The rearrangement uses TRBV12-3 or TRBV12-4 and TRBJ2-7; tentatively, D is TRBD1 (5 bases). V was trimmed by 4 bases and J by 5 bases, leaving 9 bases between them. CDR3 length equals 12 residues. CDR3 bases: TGTGCCAGCAGTTCTACAGGCCACGAGCAGTACTTC. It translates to CASSSTGHEQYF.

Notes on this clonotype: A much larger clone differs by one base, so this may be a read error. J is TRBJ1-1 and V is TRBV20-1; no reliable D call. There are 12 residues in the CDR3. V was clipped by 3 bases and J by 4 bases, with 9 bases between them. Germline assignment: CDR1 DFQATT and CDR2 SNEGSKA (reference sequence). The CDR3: CSASDGPTEAFF. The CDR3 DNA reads TGCAGTGCTAGTGATGGACCCACTGAAGCTTTCTTT.